Each of the 23 T cell receptor beta chains below was sequenced from the same sample in a study of T cells in Graves' hyperthyroidism and ophthalmopathy (dated by TCRdb to between 2018 and 2021). Library construction relied on multiplex PCR. The sequencer listed for this sample is Illumina HiSeq 2000. The TCR beta CDR3 regions were amplified from RNA transcripts. For the first round of RT-PCR on the TCR CDR3, the HTBI primer set was used together with the Qiagen OneStep RT-PCR kit. TCRdb passed the public sequencing reads through fastp at Q25 and MiXCR, retaining productive beta sequences. Each CDR3 protein appears once, grouped with its most common genes and DNA. This sample lists around 450,000 distinct CDR3 sequences; approximately 14% were detected once. The top ten clones comprise 5% to 6% of the sample. Sequenced input: blood. The source of these receptors is a woman in her late teens or twenties with Graves' hyperthyroidism.

This clonotype was recorded many times. The chain links TRBV2 to TRBJ1-2; D remains ambiguous. The germline CDR1 and CDR2 sequences are SNHLY and FYNNEI. Between the trimmed V and J ends, which lost 5 bases and 5 bases, there was a span of 12 bases. The CDR3 runs to 13 residues. As DNA, the CDR3 is TGTGCCAGCAGTAGAAGGCAGATATATGGCTACACCTTC. It encodes CASSRRQIYGYTF.

This clonotype was observed at least ten times. The chain employs TRBV15 and TRBJ2-7, with TRBD2 matching 8 bases. V dropped 3 bases and J dropped 0; count of bases not matched to a gene: 4. The CDR3 has 15 residues. Germline-derived CDR1 and CDR2 are LNHNV and YYDKDF (reference sequence). CDR3 loop: CATSSPRGGSYEQYF. In nucleotides, the CDR3 is TGTGCCACCAGCAGTCCCCGGGGGGGCTCCTACGAGCAGTACTTC.

V is TRBV28 and J is TRBJ1-5; D remains unclear. This CDR3 has 14 amino acids. Germline V gives CDR1 MDHEN, CDR2 SYDVKM. Trimming removed 4 bases at V and 0 bases at J, with 7 bases between. The CDR3 is CASSSSVSNQPQHF. The CDR3 DNA is TGTGCCAGCAGTTCGTCTGTTAGCAATCAGCCCCAGCATTTT.

This clonotype was detected many times. This rearrangement joins TRBV7-2 to TRBJ2-3; 8 positions match TRBD2. V trimming: 3 bases; J trimming: 0 bases; junction bases outside the gene matches: 2. Germline V gene lookup returns CDR1 SGHTA and CDR2 FQGNSA. The CDR3 has 15 residues. The CDR3 reads CASSFTSGSTDTQYF. The CDR3 DNA follows: TGTGCCAGCAGCTTCACTAGCGGTAGCACAGATACGCAGTATTTT.

In its sample, this clonotype was seen a few times. This chain joins TRBV6-2 or TRBV6-3 and TRBJ2-5, with 7 nucleotides matching TRBD1. The CDR3 has 16 residues. The V gene end was trimmed by 5 bases and the J gene end by 1 base; junction bases not matched to a gene: 10. Germline lookup yields CDR1 MNHEY and CDR2 SVGEGT. CDR3: CASSPLTGTPQETQYF. The CDR3 DNA sequence: TGTGCCAGCAGTCCCCTGACAGGGACCCCCCAAGAGACCCAGTACTTC.

This clonotype was observed many times. The CDR3 here is CASSLAGDRRQHF. In nucleotides, the CDR3 is TGTGCCAGCAGCTTAGCGGGGGACAGGCGCCAGCATTTT. The chain joins TRBV7-9 to TRBJ1-5, with 8 bases matching TRBD1. V lost 0 bases to trimming and J lost 12 bases; unmatched junction nucleotides: 4. The CDR3 runs 13 residues. Germline V lookup: CDR1 SEHNR, CDR2 FQNEAQ (reference sequence).

The V and J genes are TRBV19 and TRBJ2-3; the match to TRBD1 covers 9 bases. The J segment lost 4 bases and the V segment lost 1 base, leaving 0 bases of the junction unmatched. Germline V gives CDR1 LNHDA, CDR2 SQIVND (reference sequence). The CDR3 extends over 14 amino acids. CDR3 protein: CASSIGTGADTQYF. The CDR3 DNA sequence: TGTGCCAGTAGTATAGGGACAGGGGCAGATACGCAGTATTTT.

This clonotype was seen repeatedly, ten times or more. The chain links TRBV11-1 to TRBJ2-2; either TRBD1 or TRBD2 may supply D (5 bases each). The CDR3 covers 11 residues. Looked up from germline, CDR1 is SGHAT and CDR2 is FQDESV (reference sequence). Trimming shortened V by 5 bases and J by 9 bases, and 7 bases separated the two germline ends. The CDR3, as DNA: TGTGCCAGCAGCCTGGGACGGGAGCTGTTTTTT. This gives the protein CASSLGRELFF.

In its sample, this clonotype was seen many times. CDR3 sequence reads: CSARAFRTSGKGNEQFF. CDR3 nucleotide sequence: TGCAGTGCTAGAGCGTTTAGGACTAGCGGGAAAGGCAATGAGCAGTTCTTC. The chain recombines TRBV20-1 with TRBJ2-1, with TRBD2 matching 12 bases. The CDR3 has 17 residues. The V gene end was trimmed by 1 base and the J gene end by 6 bases; junction bases not matched to a gene: 10. Germline loops: CDR1 DFQATT, CDR2 SNEGSKA (reference sequence).

This clonotype was recorded many times. The chain joins TRBV11-2 to TRBJ1-3; weak D call: TRBD1 (5 bases). The germline gives CDR1 SGHAT, CDR2 FQNNGV. V gave up 5 bases and J gave up 0 bases, with 14 bases separating them. This CDR3 has 16 residues. The chain's CDR3 is CASSTPRGSSGNTIYF. Written as DNA, the CDR3 is TGTGCCAGCAGCACCCCGAGGGGTAGCTCTGGAAACACCATATATTTT.

This clonotype was counted ten times or more. The chain is built from TRBV11-2 and TRBJ2-1; D tentatively reads TRBD1 or TRBD2 (6 bases each). The CDR3 length is 15 residues. CDR1 is SGHAT and CDR2 is FQNNGV in the germline V gene. V was shortened by 5 bases and J by 0 bases, with 11 bases between the two germline ends. CDR3 in DNA: TGTGCCAGCAGCGGGGGCGGGACCTCCTACAATGAGCAGTTCTTC. It translates to CASSGGGTSYNEQFF.

The table lists this clonotype with many counts. V and J are TRBV7-9 and TRBJ2-1, with TRBD2 matching over 10 bases. V dropped 4 bases and J dropped 1; count of bases not matched to a gene: 10. The germline V gene encodes CDR1 SEHNR and CDR2 FQNEAQ (reference sequence). This CDR3 region has 18 residues. The CDR3 loop reads CASSSSGRDLGSYNEQFF. In DNA, the CDR3 is TGTGCCAGCAGCTCTAGCGGGAGAGACCTTGGGTCCTACAATGAGCAGTTCTTC.

This clonotype has only a few counts. The chain links TRBV20-1 to TRBJ2-2; 12 nucleotides agree with TRBD2. This CDR3 contains 15 residues. Germline V gene data show CDR1 as DFQATT and CDR2 as SNEGSKA (reference sequence). V lost 4 bases to trimming and J lost 6 bases; unmatched junction nucleotides: 6. The CDR3 DNA sequence: TGCAGTGCTACTAGCGGGAGGGCCGCAGCCGGGGAGCTGTTTTTT. Amino acids: CSATSGRAAAGELFF.

This clonotype occurred a few times. This rearrangement joins TRBV11-2 to TRBJ1-5; D unclear. V was shortened by 1 base and J by 2 bases, with 6 bases between the two germline ends. CDR3 length: 14 amino acids. The germline CDR1 and CDR2 sequences are SGHAT and FQNNGV. DNA for the CDR3: TGTGCCAGCAGCTTAGTGGCCCGCAATCAGCCCCAGCATTTT. This gives the protein CASSLVARNQPQHF.

This clonotype was picked up many times. The genes are TRBV12-3 or TRBV12-4 and TRBJ2-7; D perhaps matches TRBD1 (6 bases). V dropped 0 bases and J dropped 1 base, with 16 bases sitting between them. This CDR3 has 17 amino acids. The CDR3 nucleotides are TGTGCCAGCAGTTTAGCACGTAGTCTGGGGACATCCTACGAGCAGTACTTC. Translation gives CASSLARSLGTSYEQYF.

The genes are TRBV9 and TRBJ1-2; 10 bases align to TRBD1. After removal of 3 bases from V and 2 bases from J, the junction contained 1 base not matched to a gene. Germline V gives CDR1 SGDLS, CDR2 YYNGEE. The CDR3 is made up of 14 amino acids. DNA of the CDR3: TGTGCCAGCAGCGGACAGGGGGCGAACTATGGCTACACCTTC. Amino acids: CASSGQGANYGYTF.

At least ten counts were recorded for this clonotype. This sequence joins TRBV18 and TRBJ2-5; tentatively, D is TRBD1 or TRBD2 (6 bases each). This CDR3 is 14 amino acids long. V was shortened by 3 bases and J by 3 bases, with 11 bases between the two germline ends. CDR1 KGHSH and CDR2 LQKENI come from the germline V gene. The CDR3 DNA is TGTGCCAGCTCACCGGCCGGGGGCGAAGAGACCCAGTACTTC. This sequence encodes CASSPAGGEETQYF.

This clonotype has only a few counts. The chain couples TRBV7-2 to TRBJ1-2; 9 bases fit TRBD1. This CDR3 has 14 amino acids. CDR1 is SGHTA and CDR2 is FQGNSA in the germline V gene. V lost 4 bases, J lost 3 bases, and 3 bases stayed unmatched. The CDR3 sequence is CASSSYRGHYGYTF. The CDR3 DNA follows: TGTGCCAGCAGCTCATACAGGGGGCACTATGGCTACACCTTC.

This clonotype was observed many times. This chain joins TRBV20-1 and TRBJ1-2; D uncertain. CDR3 length equals 15 residues. V lost 4 bases and J 4 bases, leaving 19 bases between the germline ends. Germline assignment: CDR1 DFQATT and CDR2 SNEGSKA (reference sequence). The CDR3 bases are TGCAGTGCTAATTCGATGGAGACCTACCCCTATGGCTACACCTTC. Protein product: CSANSMETYPYGYTF.

There are a few counts of this clonotype. The rearrangement joins TRBV27 to TRBJ2-7; maybe TRBD2 (5 bases). Germline V gene lookup returns CDR1 MNHEY and CDR2 SMNVEV (reference sequence). V lost 2 bases, J lost 0 bases, and 17 bases lay in between. The CDR3 runs to 17 residues. CDR3 in DNA: TGTGCCAGCAGTTTAAGAGGTAGCGCACGCCTCTCCTACGAGCAGTACTTC. Its protein is CASSLRGSARLSYEQYF.

This clonotype was counted only a few times. The chain links TRBV4-2 to TRBJ2-7, with unresolved D. Between the trimmed V and J ends, which lost 0 bases and 6 bases, there was a span of 9 bases. CDR1 is LGHNA and CDR2 is YNFKEQ in the germline V gene. CDR3 length: 13 amino acids. The CDR3 bases are TGTGCCAGCAGCCAAGATTTGGCCCTCGAGCAGTACTTC. Amino acids: CASSQDLALEQYF.

This clonotype was seen more than once but under ten times. The chain employs TRBV24-1 and TRBJ2-3; D uncertain. The germline V and J ends were trimmed by 0 bases and 1 base, with 4 bases remaining between them. Germline V gene lookup returns CDR1 KGHDR and CDR2 SFDVKD. The length of the CDR3 is 14 residues. The CDR3: CATSDLQGTDTQYF. CDR3 DNA sequence: TGTGCCACCAGTGATTTGCAGGGCACAGATACGCAGTATTTT.

This clonotype was counted many times. The chain couples TRBV11-3 to TRBJ2-2; a weak D match, TRBD2 (5 bases). V shed 2 bases and J shed 5 bases, with 9 bases lying between them. Per the germline V gene, CDR1 is SGHNT and CDR2 is YENEEA. This CDR3 contains 14 residues. CDR3 bases: TGTGCCAGCAGCTTATCGGGCGGGACCGGGGAGCTGTTTTTT. Its translation: CASSLSGGTGELFF.